Below, 20 T cell receptor beta chains from the same sample are listed, as sequenced in a study of regulatory T cells in long-lasting Graves disease (dated by TCRdb to the early 2020s). To prepare the library, multiplex PCR was applied. The run used an Illumina HiSeq 4000. To build TCR beta libraries, CDR3 regions were amplified by Arm-PCR using iRepertoire HTBI primers. TCRdb cleaned the public reads at Q25 with fastp, built clones with MiXCR and kept in-frame beta chains. CDR3 protein sequences are deduplicated, and each keeps its most common genes and DNA. Within this sample are about 290,000 distinct CDR3 sequences, with more than 20% of them counted one time only. Jointly, the top ten make up 45% to 70% of the sample. The time point label, as the study defines it: persistent/refractory GD, antithyroid drugs over 5 years with positive TRAb. For both TCR sequencing and RNA sequencing, RNA was extracted from PBMCs in TRIzol.

The sequences come from peripheral blood mononuclear cells (PBMCs), collected when the disease was refractory, from a patient treated with antithyroid drugs. All receptors derive from a female donor with Graves disease.

The sample holds many counts of this clonotype. This rearrangement joins TRBV12-3 or TRBV12-4 to TRBJ2-1; 12 bases are a match to TRBD2. CDR3 size: 19 residues. V lost 4 bases to trimming and J lost 4 bases; unmatched junction nucleotides: 14. The CDR3 loop is CASSWSSGRGKTKYNEQFF. As DNA, the CDR3 is TGTGCCAGCAGTTGGTCTAGCGGGAGGGGAAAAACAAAGTACAATGAGCAGTTCTTC.

In the case of this clonotype: This sequence may be a read error, since a much larger clone differs from it by one base. V and J are TRBV28 and TRBJ1-4; 9 nucleotides line up with TRBD1. The CDR3 has 14 residues. The germline gives CDR1 MDHEN, CDR2 SYDVKM. The CDR3 region has the DNA TGTGCCGGCAGTCTCACAGGGGGCCGAGAAAAACTGTTTTTT. Its translation: CAGSLTGGREKLFF.

This clonotype was seen a few times. This rearrangement joins TRBV27 to TRBJ1-5; a weak D match, TRBD1 (6 bases). Trimming shortened V by 5 bases and J by 2 bases, and 13 bases separated the two germline ends. This CDR3 is built from 15 residues. Germline CDR1 is MNHEY and CDR2 is SMNVEV (reference sequence). Here the CDR3 reads CASSLTGERNQPQHF. DNA of the CDR3: TGTGCCAGCAGTCTGACAGGCGAACGCAATCAGCCCCAGCATTTT.

The chain has TRBV6-5 and TRBJ1-2, with unresolved D. Germline CDR1 reads MNHEY; CDR2 reads SVGAGI. The CDR3 spans 13 residues. Trimming took 4 bases from V and 5 from J, leaving 11 bases between them. The CDR3 reads CASSFTSVYGYTF. The CDR3 coding sequence is TGTGCCAGCAGTTTCACTTCGGTTTATGGCTACACCTTC.

As concerns this clonotype: Since no conserved phenylalanine or tryptophan closes the CDR3, a read error is the likely cause. Because the CDR3's place on the DNA is in doubt, the DNA is left out and the CDR3 is given as listed by TCRdb. This rearrangement joins TRBV11-2 to TRBJ1-2. Inclusive of both ends, the CDR3 amounts to 8 amino acids. Germline V CDR1 and CDR2: SGHAT, FQNNGV. CDR3 sequence reads: CASSSGGP.

CDR3 in amino acids: CATSGETGQGAYGANVLTF. The CDR3 region has the DNA TGTGCCACCAGTGGCGAGACTGGACAGGGGGCTTATGGGGCCAACGTCCTGACTTTC. The chain combines TRBV24-1 with TRBJ2-6; 11 positions agree with TRBD1. The germline V gene encodes CDR1 KGHDR and CDR2 SFDVKD. V dropped 5 bases and J dropped 3; count of bases not matched to a gene: 11. The CDR3 covers 19 residues.

This clonotype was counted only a few times. This chain connects TRBV20-1 to TRBJ2-7; the match to TRBD2 covers 8 bases. After removal of 1 base from V and 2 bases from J, the junction contained 13 bases not matched to a gene. Germline loops: CDR1 DFQATT, CDR2 SNEGSKA (reference sequence). The CDR3 runs to 17 residues. Here the CDR3 DNA reads TGCAGTGCTAGAGGAGCCCCTAGTCTAGCGGGCACCTACGAGCAGTACTTC. Its translation is CSARGAPSLAGTYEQYF.

The chain combines TRBV6-5 with TRBJ1-1; possibly TRBD1 for D (6 bases). The CDR3 sequence is 14 residues long. The germline gives CDR1 MNHEY, CDR2 SVGAGI. V gave up 0 bases and J gave up 7 bases, with 12 bases separating them. CDR3 sequence reads: CASSYSGGQFEAFF. The CDR3 DNA follows: TGTGCCAGCAGTTACTCGGGTGGACAGTTTGAAGCTTTCTTT.

V gene TRBV6-1 combines with J gene TRBJ2-2, with D perhaps being TRBD1 or TRBD2 (5 bases each). V gave up 8 bases and J gave up 1 base, with 8 bases separating them. The CDR3 length is 13 residues. Germline values: CDR1 MNHNS, CDR2 SASEGT. CDR3 amino acids: CASRDQNTGELFF. CDR3 bases: TGTGCCAGCCGGGACCAGAACACCGGGGAGCTGTTTTTT.

A note on this clonotype: A much more abundant neighbour one base away suggests this may be a read error. The chain combines TRBV5-1 with TRBJ2-7; unclear D gene. The germline V and J ends were trimmed by 4 bases and 3 bases, with 14 bases remaining between them. This CDR3 region has 14 residues. In germline, CDR1 is SGHRS, CDR2 YFSETQ. The CDR3: CASSPEWVGYEQYF. The CDR3 DNA is TGCGCCAGCAGCCCCGAGTGGGTAGGCTACGAGCAGTACTTC.

The rearrangement links TRBV30 to TRBJ2-2; TRBD2 might be the D (5 bases). This CDR3 spans 14 amino acids. V was pared by 2 bases and J by 7 bases, with 14 bases between. Germline loops: CDR1 GTSNPN, CDR2 SVGIG (reference sequence). The CDR3 DNA follows: TGTGCCTGGAGTCCCAATATTGAGGGCGGGGAGCTGTTTTTT. Translation gives CAWSPNIEGGELFF.

This clonotype was recorded only once. The V gene is TRBV28, the J gene TRBJ2-3; D uncertain. The CDR3 totals 15 residues. Trimming stripped 6 bases from V and 5 bases from J, with 18 bases between. Germline V lookup: CDR1 MDHEN, CDR2 SYDVKM. CDR3 coding DNA: TGTGCCAGCAGCGAGGACGGCCGCCTGCTAGATACGCAGTATTTT. It encodes CASSEDGRLLDTQYF. The full variable domain, completed using reference TRBV28 and TRBJ2-3, is DVKVTQSSRYLVKRTGEKVFLECVQDMDHENMFWYRQDPGLGLRLIYFSYDVKMKEKGDIPEGYSVSREKKERFSLILESASTNQTSMYLCASSEDGRLLDTQYFGPGTRLTVL.

This clonotype was seen repeatedly, ten times or more. The chain joins TRBV2 to TRBJ2-2; 7 bases fit TRBD2. The germline CDR1 and CDR2 sequences are SNHLY and FYNNEI. CDR3 size: 15 residues. V shed 5 bases, J shed 4 bases, and the junction held 7 bases outside the gene matches. CDR3 DNA: TGTGCCAGCAGTTTTCCTCGGACTAGCACCGGGGAGCTGTTTTTT. Its protein is CASSFPRTSTGELFF. The entire variable domain, with the rest obtained from reference TRBV2 and TRBJ2-2, is as follows: EPEVTQTPSHQVTQMGQEVILRCVPISNHLYFYWYRQILGQKVEFLVSFYNNEISEKSEIFDDQFSVERPDGSNFTLKIRSTKLEDSAMYFCASSFPRTSTGELFFGEGSRLTVL.

This clonotype was counted ten times or more. J is TRBJ2-7 and V is TRBV28; D not certain. Trimming cost V 7 bases and J 2 bases, with 15 bases left between them. The CDR3 consists of 14 residues. Germline V gene sequence: CDR1 MDHEN, CDR2 SYDVKM. As DNA, the CDR3 is TGTGCCAGCACTCAGGACGGAAGAACCTACGAGCAGTACTTC. Encoded protein: CASTQDGRTYEQYF.

CDR3 bases: TGCAGCGTTGCCGCTAGCAATCAGCCCCAGCATTTT. Encoded protein: CSVAASNQPQHF. V is TRBV29-1 and J is TRBJ1-5; no clear D. The CDR3 has 12 amino acids. V was cut by 4 bases and J by 0 bases, with 4 bases left in between. Germline CDR1 and CDR2: SQVTM and ANQGSEA.

This clonotype has at least ten counts. The chain recombines TRBV7-8 with TRBJ2-7, with D uncertain. The V end was cut by 0 bases, the J end by 0 bases, with 9 bases between. Germline-derived CDR1 and CDR2 are SGHVS and FQNEAQ. The CDR3 loop spans 15 amino acids. CDR3 loop: CASSLALGYSYEQYF. Written as DNA, the CDR3 is TGTGCCAGCAGCTTAGCGCTCGGCTACTCCTACGAGCAGTACTTC. Complete variable domain (other parts from reference TRBV7-8 and TRBJ2-7): GAGVSQSPRYKVAKRGQDVALRCDPISGHVSLFWYQQALGQGPEFLTYFQNEAQLDKSGLPSDRFFAERPEGSVSTLKIQRTQQEDSAVYLCASSLALGYSYEQYFGPGTRLTVT.

The sample holds a few counts of this clonotype. V is TRBV9 and J is TRBJ2-5; D is perhaps TRBD2 (5 bases). CDR3 length: 16 residues. Germline V gene sequence: CDR1 SGDLS, CDR2 YYNGEE. V shed 4 bases and J shed 4 bases, with 20 bases lying between them. The CDR3: CASSPLPYGGGETQYF. CDR3 nucleotide sequence: TGTGCCAGCAGCCCCCTCCCGTACGGAGGTGGAGAGACCCAGTACTTC.

There are a few counts of this clonotype. CDR3 region: CASKLLPTDSGELFF. CDR3 coding DNA: TGTGCCAGCAAACTTCTCCCGACAGATTCCGGGGAGCTGTTTTTT. The J gene is TRBJ2-2, the V gene TRBV2, with D perhaps matching TRBD1 (5 bases). The germline gives CDR1 SNHLY, CDR2 FYNNEI. CDR3 length equals 15 residues. The germline V and J ends were trimmed by 7 bases and 6 bases, with 18 bases remaining between them.

This clonotype was recorded a few times. A clone one base away is much larger, so this may be a read error. This CDR3 reads CASSLTGPEAFF. DNA for the CDR3: TGTGCCAGCAGTTTGACAGGGCCTGAAGCTTTCTTT. The J gene is TRBJ1-1, the V gene TRBV27; 7 nucleotides align to TRBD1. The CDR3 covers 12 residues. Germline CDR1 MNHEY, CDR2 SMNVEV (reference sequence). V trimming: 3 bases; J trimming: 6 bases; junction bases outside the gene matches: 1.

There are many counts of this clonotype. This chain links TRBV3-1 with TRBJ2-7, with a possible D match to TRBD2 (5 bases). The V gene's germline CDR1 is LGHDT and CDR2 YNNKEL (reference sequence). This CDR3 comprises 14 residues. V was clipped by 2 bases and J by 4 bases, with 12 bases between them. In nucleotides, the CDR3 is TGTGCCAGCAGCCAACATCGAGAGGGTTACGAGCAGTACTTC. Its protein product is CASSQHREGYEQYF.